The sequence of this T cell receptor (beta chain) was determined in a study of blood T cell repertoires in COVID-19. V gave up 4 bases and J gave up 7 bases, with 4 bases separating them. The CDR3 has 11 amino acids. Germline loops: CDR1 LGHDT, CDR2 YNNKEL (reference sequence). Clones were read by immunoSEQ multiplex PCR, and TCRdb kept only the in-frame ones, dropping some. The table includes about 88,000 clones, 70% to 90% detected once. The gene calls are TRBV3-1 (or the pseudogene TRBV3-2) and TRBJ2-2; no reliable D call. Material: peripheral blood. The source is a woman aged 60 to 75 with COVID-19, enrolled during active disease. The CDR3 region is CASSPYGELFF. In nucleotides, the CDR3 is TGTGCCAGCAGCCCGTACGGGGAGCTGTTTTTT.